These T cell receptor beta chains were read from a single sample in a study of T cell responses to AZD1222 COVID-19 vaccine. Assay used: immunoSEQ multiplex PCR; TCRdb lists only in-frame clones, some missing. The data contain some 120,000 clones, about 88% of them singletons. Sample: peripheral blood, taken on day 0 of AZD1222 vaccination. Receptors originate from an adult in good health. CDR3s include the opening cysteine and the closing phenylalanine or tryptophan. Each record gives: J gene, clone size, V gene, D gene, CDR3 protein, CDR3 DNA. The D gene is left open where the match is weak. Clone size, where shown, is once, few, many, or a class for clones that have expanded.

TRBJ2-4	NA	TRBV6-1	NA	CASSEDGPVTKNIQYF	TGTGCCAGCAGTGAGGACGGACCAGTAACCAAAAACATTCAGTACTTC
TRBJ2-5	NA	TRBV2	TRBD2	CASSGLQAGQETQYF	TGTGCCAGCAGTGGGTTGCAAGCGGGGCAAGAGACCCAGTACTTC
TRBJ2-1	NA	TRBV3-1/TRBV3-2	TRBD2	CASSQDPSGGANEQFF	TGTGCCAGCAGCCAAGATCCCAGCGGGGGGGCAAATGAGCAGTTCTTC
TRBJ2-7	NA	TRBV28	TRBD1	CASSPGQGDYEQYF	TGTGCCAGCAGTCCGGGACAGGGGGACTACGAGCAGTACTTC
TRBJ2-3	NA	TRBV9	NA	CASSVGSPDTQYF	TGTGCCAGCAGCGTAGGTAGCCCAGATACGCAGTATTTT
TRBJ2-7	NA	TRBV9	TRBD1	CASSGGQGLRGQYF	TGTGCCAGCAGCGGGGGACAGGGCCTACGAGGACAGTACTTC
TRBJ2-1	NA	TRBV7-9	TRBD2	CASGLAPPNEQFF	TGTGCCAGCGGACTAGCCCCCCCCAATGAGCAGTTCTTC
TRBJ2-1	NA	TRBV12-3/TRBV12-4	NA	CASSGAVEQFF	TGTGCCAGCAGCGGGGCGGTTGAGCAGTTCTTC
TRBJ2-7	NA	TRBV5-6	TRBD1	CASSEDRGLYEQYF	TGTGCCAGCAGCGAGGACAGGGGGCTCTACGAGCAGTACTTC
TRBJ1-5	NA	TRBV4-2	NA	CASSQGGDSNQPQHF	TGTGCCAGCAGCCAAGGGGGAGATAGCAATCAGCCCCAGCATTTT
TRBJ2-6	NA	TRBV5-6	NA	CASSSSSGANVLTF	TGTGCCAGCAGTTCCAGCTCTGGGGCCAACGTCCTGACTTTC
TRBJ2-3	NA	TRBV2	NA	CASSAGTDTQYF	TGTGCCAGCAGTGCTGGCACAGATACGCAGTATTTT
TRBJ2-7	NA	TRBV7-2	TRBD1	CASSPGGRGTEQYF	TGTGCCAGCAGCCCCGGTGGCAGGGGGACCGAGCAGTACTTC
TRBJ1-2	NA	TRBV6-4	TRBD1	CASSDDREGGYTF	TGTGCCAGCAGTGATGACAGGGAAGGCGGCTACACCTTC
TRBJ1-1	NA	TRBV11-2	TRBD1	CASSSRTGENTEAFF	TGTGCCAGCAGCTCGCGGACAGGGGAAAACACTGAAGCTTTCTTT
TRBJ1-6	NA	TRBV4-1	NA	CASSQRGPGVPLHF	TGCGCCAGCAGCCAGCGGGGACCTGGGGTACCCCTCCACTTT
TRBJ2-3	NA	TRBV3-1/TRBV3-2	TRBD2	CASSRTSGYTDTQYF	TGTGCCAGCAGCCGGACTAGCGGGTACACAGATACGCAGTATTTT
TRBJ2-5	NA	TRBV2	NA	CASSAGQETQYF	TGTGCCAGCAGTGCCGGCCAAGAGACCCAGTACTTC
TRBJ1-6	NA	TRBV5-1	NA	CASSLTGKSYNSPLHF	TGCGCCAGCAGCTTGACAGGGAAGTCCTATAATTCACCCCTCCACTTT
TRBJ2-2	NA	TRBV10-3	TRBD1	CAISSTGDTGELFF	TGTGCCATCAGTTCGACAGGGGACACCGGGGAGCTGTTTTTT
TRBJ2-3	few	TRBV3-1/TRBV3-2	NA	CASSQGRGEGDTQYF	TGTGCCAGCAGCCAAGGTCGCGGGGAAGGAGATACGCAGTATTTT
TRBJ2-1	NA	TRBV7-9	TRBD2	CASSPPTSGDEQFF	TGTGCCAGCAGCCCCCCGACTAGCGGGGATGAGCAGTTCTTC